The following is a T cell receptor beta chain sequence with its context. Its antigen specificity is not known. Inclusive of the bounding cysteine and phenylalanine, the CDR3 is 16 residues long. DNA is not on record. The germline V gene yields SQVTM for CDR1 and ANQGSEA for CDR2. The data derive from a study of T cells expressing NK-cell markers (dated by TCRdb to 2020 to 2022). Looking at the study overall: Under 10 donors provided sorted CD3+CD56+NKG2C+, CD3+CD56+NKG2C- and CD3+CD56-NKG2C+ T-cell subsets, whose TCR beta-chain repertoires were profiled. Among the eight sequenced donors, seven were HCMV-seropositive and one was HCMV-seronegative. Randomly selected healthy volunteers, three men and five women, were used as the eight sequenced donors. Sequencing of the libraries produced 2 x 150 bp reads on Illumina HiSeq 2000/2500, MiSeq or NextSeq. Paper-wide results and their limitations: Those dominant clonotypes were again the most abundant among CD3+CD56-NKG2C+ cells in four donors, at about 28.3-65%. For five or six donors, the dominant CD3+CD56+NKG2C+ clonotypes were among the top 10 CD8+ clonotypes and accounted for roughly 1.0-7.5% of CD8+ T cells. Whether the expanded NKG2C-expressing T cell clones were specific for HCMV antigens was left unclear.

The data were produced on an Illumina HiSeq 2000. The TCR beta cDNA libraries were made using 5'RACE template switching, a step that added both a universal primer site and unique molecular identifiers. cDNA synthesis was primed from the TCR beta constant segment and was followed by two successive PCR amplification steps. The authors' analysis ran thus. MIGEC handled demultiplexing of the reads and grouping by UMI, while MiTCR was used to assemble and quantify clonotypes. Only TCR cDNA sequences supported by at least two reads were kept to exclude erroneous sequences. Downstream repertoire analysis used the tcR package, and clonotypes were matched across fractions by CDR3 nucleotide sequence plus V segment. Antigen specificity was annotated against VDJdb with VDJmatch, allowing one amino acid substitution in CDR3. Once TCRdb had reprocessed the reads, it stored one entry per CDR3 protein sequence and supplied no DNA. The V and J calls were determined by TCRdb, not by the authors. This sample's records show approximately 110,000 distinct CDR3 sequences. In total, the top ten clones hold roughly 20% of the sample.

A commercial ELISA kit detecting HCMV-specific IgG in serum was used to determine HCMV serostatus. Peripheral blood mononuclear cells were isolated from blood by Ficoll density gradient centrifugation. The sequenced sample was blood T cells: a sorted CD56 or NKG2C T cell subset, CD4+ or CD8+ T cells, or bulk PBMC T cells (not recorded which). The receptor comes from a woman aged 18-69 years in good health. The V gene is TRBV29-1 and the J gene is TRBJ2-3; the TCRdb call, TRBD2, lacks DNA for checking. The CDR3 protein sequence reads: CSTPWASGVSTDTQYF.